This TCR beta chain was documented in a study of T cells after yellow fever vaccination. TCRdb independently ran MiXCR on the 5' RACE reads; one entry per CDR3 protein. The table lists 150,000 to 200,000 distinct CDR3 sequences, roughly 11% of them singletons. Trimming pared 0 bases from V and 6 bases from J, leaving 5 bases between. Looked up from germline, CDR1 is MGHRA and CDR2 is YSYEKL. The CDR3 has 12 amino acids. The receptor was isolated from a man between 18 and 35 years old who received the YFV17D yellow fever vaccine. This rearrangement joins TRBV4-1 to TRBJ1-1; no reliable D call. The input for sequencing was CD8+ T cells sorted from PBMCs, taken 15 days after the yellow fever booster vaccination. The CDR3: CASSQDSPEAFF. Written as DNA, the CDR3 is TGCGCCAGCAGCCAAGACAGCCCTGAAGCTTTCTTT.